What follows describes a single T cell receptor beta chain. The antigen remains undetermined. This record belongs to a study of T cells expressing NK-cell markers. Whole-study context: Seven HCMV-seropositive donors and one seronegative donor made up the eight sequenced donors. Findings and limits, study-wide: In a handful of donors, dominant clonotypes made up 28.3-60.1% of CD3+CD56-NKG2C+ cells.

Germline-derived CDR1 and CDR2 are SGHRS and YFSETQ. This CDR3 has 14 residues. TCRdb reprocessed the 5' RACE reads; each CDR3 protein has one entry and no DNA is given. This specimen shows roughly 450,000 distinct CDR3 sequences; the ten leading clones hold more than 1.4%. This TCR came from a woman in her fifties or sixties in good health. The chain has TRBV5-1 and TRBJ1-1; no DNA is available, so the TRBD1 call from TCRdb remains unchecked. Input material: blood T cells: a sorted CD56 or NKG2C T cell subset, CD4+ or CD8+ T cells, or bulk PBMC T cells (not recorded which). This CDR3 is CASSQVGADTEAFF. Based on the CDR3 plus reference TRBV5-1 and TRBJ1-1, the full variable domain is KAGVTQTPRYLIKTRGQQVTLSCSPISGHRSVSWYQQTPGQGLQFLFEYFSETQRNKGNFPGRFSGRQFSNSRSEMNVSTLELGDSALYLCASSQVGADTEAFFGQGTRLTVV.